The 2 T cell receptor beta chains below were found in one sample sequenced in a study of Ad26.COV2.S vaccination and SARS-CoV-2 variants. Libraries were prepared by immunoSEQ multiplex PCR; TCRdb keeps only in-frame clonotypes and omits some of them. The data hold around 370,000 clones, with about 92% observed a single time. Specimen: peripheral blood, collected after recovery from COVID-19. All receptors derive from a human donor who had recovered from COVID-19.

V gene TRBV5-4 combines with J gene TRBJ1-1; D remains unclear. The CDR3 spans 14 residues. V lost 0 bases and J lost 1, with 7 bases in between. From germline, CDR1 is SGHNT and CDR2 YYREEE (reference sequence). This chain's CDR3 is CASSLGWANTEAFF. CDR3 in DNA: TGTGCCAGCAGCTTGGGGTGGGCGAACACTGAAGCTTTCTTT.

The rearrangement uses TRBV27 and TRBJ1-1, with TRBD1 matching over 7 bases. The CDR3 is 16 amino acids. CDR1 MNHEY and CDR2 SMNVEV come from the germline V gene (reference sequence). After removal of 6 bases from V and 0 bases from J, the junction contained 10 bases not matched to a gene. CDR3 in amino acids: CASRPDRQGLNTEAFF. CDR3 in DNA: TGTGCCAGCAGGCCCGATCGACAGGGATTGAACACTGAAGCTTTCTTT.